A single sample gave rise to the 18 T cell receptor beta chains below, sequenced in a study of T-cell reconstitution after alpha-beta-depleted transplantation in children. Unique molecular identifiers were used to barcode this TCRbeta library. TCRdb passed the PCR reads through MiXCR, listing each CDR3 protein once. Of 97,000 or so distinct CDR3 sequences listed, around 7.8% are singletons. The sample here was PBMCs, taken before TCRalphabeta/CD19-depleted stem cell transplant. These receptors all stem from a boy aged 2 to 10 with acute lymphoblastic leukemia, due to receive a stem cell transplant.

At least ten counts were recorded for this clonotype. V usage is TRBV24-1 and J usage is TRBJ2-5, with 9 bases lining up with TRBD1. The CDR3 loop spans 16 amino acids. V dropped 3 bases and J dropped 5; count of bases not matched to a gene: 9. Germline loops: CDR1 KGHDR, CDR2 SFDVKD. The CDR3 loop reads CATSDGGQGPRETQYF. The CDR3 DNA reads as TGTGCCACCAGTGATGGCGGACAGGGGCCTAGGGAGACCCAGTACTTC.

This clonotype was detected ten times or more. The chain uses TRBV5-1 and TRBJ2-1, with 8 bases aligning to TRBD2. Germline trimming cut 0 bases from V and 5 bases from J; bases unmatched to any gene: 7. Germline CDR1 reads SGHRS; CDR2 reads YFSETQ. CDR3 length equals 16 residues. In DNA, the CDR3 is TGCGCCAGCAGCTTGGGACCGACTAGCGTAGACAATGAGCAGTTCTTC. Protein sequence: CASSLGPTSVDNEQFF.

This clonotype was counted only a few times. The chain uses TRBV28 and TRBJ1-2; D is unresolved. CDR3 length: 14 amino acids. The germline gives CDR1 MDHEN, CDR2 SYDVKM. The ends were cut back, 6 bases at V and 4 bases at J, with 15 bases in the middle. The chain's CDR3 is CASRPSGLIYGYTF. The CDR3 bases are TGTGCCAGCAGACCCTCCGGACTCATCTATGGCTACACCTTC.

This clonotype was seen repeatedly, ten times or more. The chain carries TRBV7-9 and TRBJ1-1; no firm D call. Germline CDR1 SEHNR, CDR2 FQNEAQ (reference sequence). The length of the CDR3 is 12 residues. V lost 5 bases and J lost 9, with 13 bases in between. CDR3 DNA sequence: TGTGCCAGCAGCCCCGAGGGATGGCAAGCTTTCTTT. It specifies CASSPEGWQAFF.

In this sample, this clonotype turned up many times. The rearrangement links TRBV7-9 to TRBJ2-1; 8 nucleotides align to TRBD2. The CDR3 consists of 12 residues. The V gene's germline CDR1 is SEHNR and CDR2 FQNEAQ (reference sequence). V was clipped by 9 bases and J by 7 bases; unmatched bases: 5. The CDR3 loop is CARSIAGNEQFF. The DNA for the CDR3 is TGTGCCAGGTCTATAGCGGGGAATGAGCAGTTCTTC.

This clonotype was recorded at least ten times. This sequence joins TRBV7-2 and TRBJ2-1; weak D call: TRBD2 (7 bases). In germline, CDR1 is SGHTA, CDR2 FQGNSA. CDR3 length equals 17 residues. V lost 5 bases and J 2 bases, leaving 19 bases between the germline ends. The CDR3 region has the DNA TGTGCCAGCAGCACCCCGCGGGGGCGGGGGCCCTACAATGAGCAGTTCTTC. Translating it yields CASSTPRGRGPYNEQFF.

The chain has TRBV7-8 and TRBJ1-4; the match to TRBD1 covers 7 bases. The CDR3 has 15 residues. CDR1 is SGHVS, CDR2 FQNEAQ, per germline. With 1 base clipped from V and 10 bases from J, the junction kept 9 bases outside the gene matches. In DNA, the CDR3 is TGTGCCAGCAGCTTAGAGAGGGACAGCCTTGGAAAACTGTTTTTT. The encoded protein is CASSLERDSLGKLFF.

There are many counts of this clonotype. The chain carries TRBV12-3 or TRBV12-4 and TRBJ2-1, with a possible D match to TRBD2 (5 bases). This CDR3 comprises 14 residues. V was cut by 4 bases and J by 5 bases, with 12 bases left in between. DNA of the CDR3: TGTGCCAGCAGTTCCCTTACTAGGGACAATGAGCAGTTCTTC. Amino acid sequence: CASSSLTRDNEQFF.

A few counts support this clonotype. The CDR3 DNA reads TGTGCCAGCTGGGTACAGGGCGGATACTATGGCTACACCTTC. Its protein product is CASWVQGGYYGYTF. This chain joins TRBV6-5 and TRBJ1-2, with D maybe TRBD1 (6 bases). Germline V gene lookup returns CDR1 MNHEY and CDR2 SVGAGI. V lost 8 bases and J lost 3, with 16 bases in between. This CDR3 has 14 residues.

The table lists this clonotype with many counts. The rearrangement joins TRBV5-1 to TRBJ2-1, with TRBD1 matching over 10 bases. CDR1 SGHRS and CDR2 YFSETQ come from the germline V gene. The V segment lost 1 base and the J segment 8 bases; nucleotides outside the gene matches: 18. This CDR3 comprises 19 residues. CDR3 in DNA: TGCGCCAGCAGCTTGTATGCCCGGCGCGCGGGACAGGGGTACGATGAGCAGTTCTTC. Residues: CASSLYARRAGQGYDEQFF. Full variable domain (remainder filled in from reference TRBV5-1 and TRBJ2-1): KAGVTQTPRYLIKTRGQQVTLSCSPISGHRSVSWYQQTPGQGLQFLFEYFSETQRNKGNFPGRFSGRQFSNSRSEMNVSTLELGDSALYLCASSLYARRAGQGYDEQFFGPGTRLTVL.

This clonotype was detected ten times or more. This chain uses TRBV27 with TRBJ2-7; a weak D match, TRBD1 (5 bases). This CDR3 is 14 amino acids long. Germline CDR1 is MNHEY and CDR2 is SMNVEV (reference sequence). V lost 6 bases and J lost 2, with 14 bases in between. For the CDR3, the DNA is TGTGCCAGCAGCCTCAGGGCTTTCACCTACGAGCAGTACTTC. Amino acid sequence: CASSLRAFTYEQYF.

This clonotype was recorded a few times. The chain couples TRBV4-3 to TRBJ2-4; weak D call: TRBD2 (6 bases). Germline V CDR1 and CDR2: LGHNA, YSLEER. This CDR3 spans 17 amino acids. The V end lost 4 bases, the J end lost 8 bases, and 24 bases lay between the germline ends. CDR3 region: CASSPEEGLRVWDIQYF. CDR3 DNA: TGCGCCAGCAGCCCGGAGGAGGGTTTGAGGGTGTGGGACATTCAGTACTTC.

Only a few counts were recorded for this clonotype. The chain has TRBV20-1 and TRBJ1-2; no clear D gene. The CDR3 runs to 13 residues. V was cut by 3 bases and J by 3 bases, with 11 bases left in between. Germline CDR1 is DFQATT and CDR2 is SNEGSKA (reference sequence). The DNA for the CDR3 is TGCAGTGCTAGTAACGGGGTTGACTATGGCTACACCTTC. The encoded protein is CSASNGVDYGYTF.

By share of the sample, this clonotype is medium-sized (0.01 to 0.1%). The chain has TRBV7-9 and TRBJ2-1; 12 positions agree with TRBD2. The CDR3 contains 16 residues. The ends lost 5 bases at V and 10 bases at J; junction bases unmatched: 12. Germline V gives CDR1 SEHNR, CDR2 FQNEAQ (reference sequence). The CDR3, as DNA: TGTGCCAGCAGCCCTACTAGCGGGGGGTCAGCCCGCGAGCAGTTCTTC. It specifies CASSPTSGGSAREQFF.

This clonotype came up many times. The chain recombines TRBV11-2 with TRBJ2-3; no firm D call. The CDR3 is made up of 15 amino acids. The V end lost 4 bases, the J end lost 4 bases, and 15 bases lay between the germline ends. Germline V gives CDR1 SGHAT, CDR2 FQNNGV. The CDR3 DNA reads TGTGCCAGCAGCTCTACGTCCAACTCGGCAGATACGCAGTATTTT. It encodes CASSSTSNSADTQYF.

This clonotype was counted between two and nine times. The chain links TRBV6-5 to TRBJ1-5; 8 positions match TRBD1. Germline V gene lookup returns CDR1 MNHEY and CDR2 SVGAGI. J was trimmed by 2 bases and V by 2 bases; bases with no gene match: 8. The CDR3 consists of 17 residues. The CDR3 here is CASSYPGQGVGNQPQHF. CDR3 nucleotides: TGTGCCAGCAGTTACCCTGGACAGGGTGTGGGCAATCAGCCCCAGCATTTT.

This clonotype was seen at least ten times. V is TRBV10-3 and J is TRBJ2-3; D is unresolved. Germline loops: CDR1 ENHRY, CDR2 SYGVKD. V lost 8 bases and J 1 base, leaving 7 bases between the germline ends. The CDR3 loop spans 12 amino acids. The CDR3 loop is CAIGTRTDTQYF. CDR3 nucleotide sequence: TGTGCCATCGGTACCCGCACAGATACGCAGTATTTT.

Ten or more counts support this clonotype. The chain has TRBV6-2 or TRBV6-3 and TRBJ2-5; possible D gene TRBD2, 6 bases. CDR1 is MNHEY and CDR2 is SVGEGT in the germline V gene. This CDR3 is built from 11 residues. Trimming pared 7 bases from V and 9 bases from J, leaving 12 bases between. Here the CDR3 DNA reads TGTGCCAGCAATAACGGAGGGGCCCAGTACTTC. Its protein product is CASNNGGAQYF.